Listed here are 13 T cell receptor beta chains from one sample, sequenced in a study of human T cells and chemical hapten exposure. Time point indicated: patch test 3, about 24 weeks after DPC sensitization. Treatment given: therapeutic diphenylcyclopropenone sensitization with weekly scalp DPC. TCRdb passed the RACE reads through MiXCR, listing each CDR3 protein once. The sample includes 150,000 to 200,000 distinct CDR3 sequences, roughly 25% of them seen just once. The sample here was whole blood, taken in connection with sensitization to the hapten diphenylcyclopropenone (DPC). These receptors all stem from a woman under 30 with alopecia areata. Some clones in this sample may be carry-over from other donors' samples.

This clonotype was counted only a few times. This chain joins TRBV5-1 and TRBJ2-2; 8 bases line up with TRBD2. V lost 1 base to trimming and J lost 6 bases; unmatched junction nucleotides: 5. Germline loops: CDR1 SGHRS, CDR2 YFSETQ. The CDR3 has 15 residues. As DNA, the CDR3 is TGCGCCAGCAGCTTGAGGCTAGCGGGCGCCGGGGAGCTGTTTTTT. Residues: CASSLRLAGAGELFF.

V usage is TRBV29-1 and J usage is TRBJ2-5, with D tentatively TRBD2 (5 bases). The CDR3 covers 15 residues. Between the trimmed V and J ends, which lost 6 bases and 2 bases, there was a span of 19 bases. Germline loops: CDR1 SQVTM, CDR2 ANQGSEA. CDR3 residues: CSVQFIVGVQETQYF. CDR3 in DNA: TGCAGCGTCCAATTTATTGTCGGGGTGCAAGAGACCCAGTACTTC.

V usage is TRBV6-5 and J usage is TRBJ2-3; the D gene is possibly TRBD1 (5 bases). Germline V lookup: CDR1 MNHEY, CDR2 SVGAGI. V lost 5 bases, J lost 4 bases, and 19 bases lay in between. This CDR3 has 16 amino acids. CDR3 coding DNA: TGTGCCAGCAGTCCCCAGGGCCCTTCTTCGGCAGATACGCAGTATTTT. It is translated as CASSPQGPSSADTQYF.

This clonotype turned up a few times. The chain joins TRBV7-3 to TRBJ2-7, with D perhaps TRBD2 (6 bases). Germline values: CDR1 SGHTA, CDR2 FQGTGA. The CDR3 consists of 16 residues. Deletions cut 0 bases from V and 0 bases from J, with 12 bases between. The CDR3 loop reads CASSLTGTLSSYEQYF. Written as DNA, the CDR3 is TGTGCCAGCAGCTTAACCGGGACTCTTAGCTCCTACGAGCAGTACTTC.

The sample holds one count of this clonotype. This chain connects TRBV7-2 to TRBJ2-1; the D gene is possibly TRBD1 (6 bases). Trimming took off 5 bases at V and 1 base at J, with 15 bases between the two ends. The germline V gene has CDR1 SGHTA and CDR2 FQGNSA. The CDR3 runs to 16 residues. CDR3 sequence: CASSRPTGSSYNEQFF. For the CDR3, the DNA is TGTGCCAGCAGCAGGCCGACAGGAAGTTCCTACAATGAGCAGTTCTTC.

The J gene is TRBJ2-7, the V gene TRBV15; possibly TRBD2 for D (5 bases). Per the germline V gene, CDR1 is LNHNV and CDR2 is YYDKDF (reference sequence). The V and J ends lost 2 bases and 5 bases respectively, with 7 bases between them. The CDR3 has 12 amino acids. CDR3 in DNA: TGTGCCACCAGCAGACCCGGGAACGAGCAGTACTTC. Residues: CATSRPGNEQYF.

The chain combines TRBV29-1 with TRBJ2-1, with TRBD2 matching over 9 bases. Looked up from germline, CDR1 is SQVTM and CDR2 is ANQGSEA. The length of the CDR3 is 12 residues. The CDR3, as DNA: TGCAGAGTAAGCGGGGGGAACAATGAGCAGTTCTTC. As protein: CRVSGGNNEQFF.

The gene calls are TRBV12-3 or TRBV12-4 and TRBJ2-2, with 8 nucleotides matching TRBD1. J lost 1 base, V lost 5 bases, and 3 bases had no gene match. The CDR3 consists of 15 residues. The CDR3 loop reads CASSGTGQNTGELFF. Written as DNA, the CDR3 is TGTGCCAGCAGTGGGACAGGACAGAACACCGGGGAGCTGTTTTTT.

CDR3 loop: CASSVDLRDTEAFF. The CDR3 region has the DNA TGTGCCAGCAGCGTAGATTTACGGGACACTGAAGCTTTCTTT. V and J are TRBV9 and TRBJ1-1; D uncertain. This CDR3 has 14 residues. CDR1 and CDR2 from the germline V gene are SGDLS and YYNGEE. Trimming pared 0 bases from V and 3 bases from J, leaving 9 bases between. The whole variable domain, filled in from reference TRBV9 and TRBJ1-1, reads DSGVTQTPKHLITATGQRVTLRCSPRSGDLSVYWYQQSLDQGLQFLIQYYNGEERAKGNILERFSAQQFPDLHSELNLSSLELGDSALYFCASSVDLRDTEAFFGQGTRLTVV.

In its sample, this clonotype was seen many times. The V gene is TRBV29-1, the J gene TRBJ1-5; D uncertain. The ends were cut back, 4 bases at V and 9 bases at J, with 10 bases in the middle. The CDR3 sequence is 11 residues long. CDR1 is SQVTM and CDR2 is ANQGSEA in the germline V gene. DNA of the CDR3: TGCAGCGTTGTACCCAAACGGCCCCAGCATTTT. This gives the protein CSVVPKRPQHF. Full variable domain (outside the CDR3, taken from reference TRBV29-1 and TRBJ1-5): SAVISQKPSRDICQRGTSLTIQCQVDSQVTMMFWYRQQPGQSLTLIATANQGSEATYESGFVIDKFPISRPNLTFSTLTVSNMSPEDSSIYLCSVVPKRPQHFGDGTRLSIL.

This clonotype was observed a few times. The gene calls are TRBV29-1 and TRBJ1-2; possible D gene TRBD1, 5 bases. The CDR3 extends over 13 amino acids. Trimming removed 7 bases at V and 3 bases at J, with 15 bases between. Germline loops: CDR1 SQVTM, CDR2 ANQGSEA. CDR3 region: CSASGAGDYGYTF. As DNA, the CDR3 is TGCAGCGCTTCTGGGGCGGGGGACTATGGCTACACCTTC. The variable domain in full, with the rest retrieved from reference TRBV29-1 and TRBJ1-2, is SAVISQKPSRDICQRGTSLTIQCQVDSQVTMMFWYRQQPGQSLTLIATANQGSEATYESGFVIDKFPISRPNLTFSTLTVSNMSPEDSSIYLCSASGAGDYGYTFGSGTRLTVV.

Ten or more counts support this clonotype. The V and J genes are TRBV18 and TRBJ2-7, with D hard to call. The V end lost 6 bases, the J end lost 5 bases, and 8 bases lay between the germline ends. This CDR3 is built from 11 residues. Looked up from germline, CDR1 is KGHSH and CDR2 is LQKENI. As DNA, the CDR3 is TGTGCCAGCTCGGACCTCGACGAGCAGTACTTC. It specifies CASSDLDEQYF.

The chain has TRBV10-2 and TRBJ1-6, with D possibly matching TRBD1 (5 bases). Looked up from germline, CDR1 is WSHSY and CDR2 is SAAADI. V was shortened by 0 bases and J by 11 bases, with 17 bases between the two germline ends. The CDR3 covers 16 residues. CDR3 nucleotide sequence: TGCGCCAGCAGTGAGTCGATCGGGGGTGCCTTACCACCCCTCCACTTT. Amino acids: CASSESIGGALPPLHF.